This TCR beta chain was documented in a study of identical twins. The length of the CDR3 is 16 residues. The V gene lost 3 bases and the J gene lost 2 bases, with 16 bases spanning the gap. From germline, CDR1 is ENHRY and CDR2 SYGVKD. MiXCR, applied by TCRdb to the 5' RACE reads, yields one record per CDR3 protein. This table has approximately 690,000 distinct CDR3 sequences, 6% to 6.5% appearing once. This clonotype was detected ten times or more. The receptor's source is a man between 18 and 35 years old in good health. Sequencing used naive T cells sorted from blood. The chain employs TRBV10-3 and TRBJ2-5; D is perhaps TRBD1 (7 bases). CDR3 in amino acids: CAISDSTGRGQETQYF. The CDR3 bases are TGTGCCATCAGTGACTCGACAGGGCGGGGACAAGAGACCCAGTACTTC.